This T cell receptor beta chain was identified in a study of human T cells and chemical hapten exposure. Study-level information: Cases of alopecia areata, totalis or universalis occurred in a predominantly female patient group. Yields of TCR per sample differed, chiefly owing to small differences in pooled library volume. Overall study findings and caveats: After DPC sensitization, TCRs above 1 in 1000 frequency showed no change.

Time point meaning: pre-sensitization, week 0. Treatment given: therapeutic diphenylcyclopropenone sensitization with weekly scalp DPC. TCRdb reprocessed the RACE reads via MiXCR and lists one record per CDR3 protein. The repertoire holds more than 300,000 distinct CDR3 sequences, with 5.5% as singletons. Germline loops: CDR1 LGHDT, CDR2 YNNKEL (reference sequence). This CDR3 comprises 13 residues. V lost 4 bases to trimming and J lost 2 bases, with 8 bases between them. Turning to this clonotype: Its antigen is still unknown.

The TCR originated in a woman under 30 with alopecia areata. Some clones in this sample may be carry-over from other donors' samples. The material sequenced was whole blood, taken in connection with sensitization to the hapten diphenylcyclopropenone (DPC). The chain carries TRBV3-1 and TRBJ1-2; no firm D call. CDR3 amino acids: CASSPIPNYGYTF. The CDR3 nucleotides read TGTGCCAGCAGCCCCATTCCAAACTATGGCTACACCTTC. Complete variable domain (other parts from reference TRBV3-1 and TRBJ1-2): DTAVSQTPKYLVTQMGNDKSIKCEQNLGHDTMYWYKQDSKKFLKIMFSYNNKELIINETVPNRFSPKSPDKAHLNLHINSLELGDSAVYFCASSPIPNYGYTFGSGTRLTVV.